This T cell receptor beta chain was sequenced in a study of blood T cell repertoires in COVID-19. CDR3 length equals 14 residues. CDR1 is SEHNR and CDR2 is FQNEAQ in the germline V gene (reference sequence). V was shortened by 5 bases and J by 5 bases, with 15 bases between the two germline ends. Sequenced by immunoSEQ multiplex PCR; TCRdb stores in-frame clones only, minus some. This table holds over 300,000 clones, roughly 85% found once. This receptor was identified in a human donor in a cohort sampled during active COVID-19. The chain employs TRBV7-9 and TRBJ1-2, with a tentative D call TRBD1 (5 bases). Specimen: peripheral blood. Here the CDR3 reads CASSPGGIAYGYTF. For the CDR3, the DNA is TGTGCCAGCAGCCCTGGGGGGATCGCTTATGGCTACACCTTC.